This TCR beta chain stems from a study of control samples from healthy donors and cancer patients. Germline V gene data show CDR1 as SGHRS and CDR2 as YFSETQ. The CDR3 sequence is 15 residues long. V lost 4 bases to trimming and J lost 8 bases; unmatched junction nucleotides: 9. Only in-frame clones appear in the TCRdb table, and some are missing; sequencing was by immunoSEQ multiplex PCR. The sample has over 90,000 clones, more than 85% seen once; the top ten hold approximately 20%. The sequence derives from a man aged 55-75 years with lung cancer. This sequence joins TRBV5-1 and TRBJ1-6; 7 nucleotides agree with TRBD1. Source material: PBMCs. CDR3 sequence: CASSPQGGLDSPLHF. In nucleotides, the CDR3 is TGCGCCAGCAGCCCCCAGGGGGGATTAGATTCACCCCTCCACTTT.